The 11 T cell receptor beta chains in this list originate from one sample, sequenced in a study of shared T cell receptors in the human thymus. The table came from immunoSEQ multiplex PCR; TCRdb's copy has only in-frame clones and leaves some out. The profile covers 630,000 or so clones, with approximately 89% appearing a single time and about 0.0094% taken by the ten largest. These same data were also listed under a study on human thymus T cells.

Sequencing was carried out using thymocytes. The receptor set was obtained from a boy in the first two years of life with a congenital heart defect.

CDR3: CATSSRGNSGRLTGELFF. The CDR3 nucleotides are TGTGCCACCAGCAGCAGGGGTAATAGCGGGAGGCTAACCGGGGAGCTGTTTTTT. The V gene is TRBV15, the J gene TRBJ2-2; TRBD2 agrees at 10 bases. V gave up 3 bases and J gave up 5 bases; unmatched junction bases: 12. Per the germline V gene, CDR1 is LNHNV and CDR2 is YYDKDF (reference sequence). The length of the CDR3 is 18 residues.

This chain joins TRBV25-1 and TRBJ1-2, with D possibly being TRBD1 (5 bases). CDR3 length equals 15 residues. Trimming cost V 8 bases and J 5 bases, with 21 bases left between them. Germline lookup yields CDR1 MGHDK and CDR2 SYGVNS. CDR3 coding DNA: TGTGCCAGCGGCCCCGACAGCCCTGGATCTTATGGCTACACCTTC. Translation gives CASGPDSPGSYGYTF.

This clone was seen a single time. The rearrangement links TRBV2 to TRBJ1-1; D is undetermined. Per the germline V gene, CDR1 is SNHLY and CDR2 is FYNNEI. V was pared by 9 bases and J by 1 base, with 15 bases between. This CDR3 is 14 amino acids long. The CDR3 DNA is TGTGCCAGTCCCCAGAGGGCACCGAACACTGAAGCTTTCTTT. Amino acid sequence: CASPQRAPNTEAFF.

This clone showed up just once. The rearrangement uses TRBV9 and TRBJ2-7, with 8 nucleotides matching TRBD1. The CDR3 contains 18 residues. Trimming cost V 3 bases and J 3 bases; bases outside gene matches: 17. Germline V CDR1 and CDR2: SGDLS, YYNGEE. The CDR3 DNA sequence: TGTGCCAGCAGCGCTCCACCAAAACGGACAGGGCGGCACTACGAGCAGTACTTC. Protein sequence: CASSAPPKRTGRHYEQYF.

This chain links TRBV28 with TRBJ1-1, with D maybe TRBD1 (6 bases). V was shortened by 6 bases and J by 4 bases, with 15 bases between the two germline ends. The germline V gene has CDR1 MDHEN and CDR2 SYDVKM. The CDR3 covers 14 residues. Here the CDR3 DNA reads TGTGCCAGCAGATCCAGGACAGAACGCACTGAAGCTTTCTTT. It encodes CASRSRTERTEAFF.

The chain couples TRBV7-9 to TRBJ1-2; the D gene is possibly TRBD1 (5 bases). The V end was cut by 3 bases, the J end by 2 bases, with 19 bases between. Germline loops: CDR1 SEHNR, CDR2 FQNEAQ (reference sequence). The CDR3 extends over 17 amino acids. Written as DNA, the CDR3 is TGTGCCAGCAGCTTGACAGTCGCCACACATATAAACTATGGCTACACCTTC. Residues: CASSLTVATHINYGYTF. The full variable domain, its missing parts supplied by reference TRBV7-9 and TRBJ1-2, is DTGVSQNPRHKITKRGQNVTFRCDPISEHNRLYWYRQTLGQGPEFLTYFQNEAQLEKSRLLSDRFSAERPKGSFSTLEIQRTEQGDSAMYLCASSLTVATHINYGYTFGSGTRLTVV.

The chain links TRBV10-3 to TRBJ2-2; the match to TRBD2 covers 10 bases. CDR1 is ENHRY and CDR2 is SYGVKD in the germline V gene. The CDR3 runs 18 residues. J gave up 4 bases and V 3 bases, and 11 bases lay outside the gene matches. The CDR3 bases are TGTGCCATCAGTGATTCGCCTAGCGGGAGCCCCGGCACCGGGGAGCTGTTTTTT. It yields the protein CAISDSPSGSPGTGELFF.

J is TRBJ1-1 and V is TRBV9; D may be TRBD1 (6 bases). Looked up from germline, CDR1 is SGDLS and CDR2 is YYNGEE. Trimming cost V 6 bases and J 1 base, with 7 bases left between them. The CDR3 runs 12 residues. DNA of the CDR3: TGTGCCAGCAAAGGGGGGAACACTGAAGCTTTCTTT. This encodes CASKGGNTEAFF.

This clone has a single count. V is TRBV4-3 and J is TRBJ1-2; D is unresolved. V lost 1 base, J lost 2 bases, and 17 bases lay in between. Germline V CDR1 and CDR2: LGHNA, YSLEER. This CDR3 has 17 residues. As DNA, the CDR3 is TGCGCCAGCAGCCAAGCTTGGGAGGTTCCGCAAAACTATGGCTACACCTTC. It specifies CASSQAWEVPQNYGYTF.

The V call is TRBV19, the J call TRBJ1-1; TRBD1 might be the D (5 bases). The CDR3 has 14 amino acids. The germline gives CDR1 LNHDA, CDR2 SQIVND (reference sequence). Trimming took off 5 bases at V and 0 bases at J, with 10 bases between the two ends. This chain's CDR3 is CASSSGLLNTEAFF. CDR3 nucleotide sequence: TGTGCCAGTAGTTCGGGACTGCTGAACACTGAAGCTTTCTTT.

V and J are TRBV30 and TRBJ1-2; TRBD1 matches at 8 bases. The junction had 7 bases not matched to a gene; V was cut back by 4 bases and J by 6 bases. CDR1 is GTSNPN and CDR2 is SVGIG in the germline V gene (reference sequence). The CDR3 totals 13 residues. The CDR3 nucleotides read TGTGCCTGGAAGGAGGAGGACAGGGATGGCTACACCTTC. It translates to CAWKEEDRDGYTF.